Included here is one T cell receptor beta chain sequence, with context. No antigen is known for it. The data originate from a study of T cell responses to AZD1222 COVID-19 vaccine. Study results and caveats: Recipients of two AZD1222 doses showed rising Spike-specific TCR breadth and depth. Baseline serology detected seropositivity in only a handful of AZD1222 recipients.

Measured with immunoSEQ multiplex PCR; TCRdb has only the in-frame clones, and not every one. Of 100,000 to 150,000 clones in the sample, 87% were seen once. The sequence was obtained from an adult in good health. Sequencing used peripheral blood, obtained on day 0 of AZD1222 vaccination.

The CDR3 DNA follows: TGTGCCATCCGACTAGCGGGGCACAATGAGCAGTTCTTC. Its translation: CAIRLAGHNEQFF. V usage is TRBV11-3 and J usage is TRBJ2-1; 11 bases line up with TRBD2. CDR3 length equals 13 residues. J was trimmed by 5 bases and V by 10 bases; bases with no gene match: 4. Germline lookup yields CDR1 SGHNT and CDR2 YENEEA. The entire variable domain, with the rest obtained from reference TRBV11-3 and TRBJ2-1, is as follows: EAGVVQSPRYKIIEKKQPVAFWCNPISGHNTLYWYLQNLGQGPELLIRYENEEAVDDSQLPKDRFSAERLKGVDSTLKIQPAELGDSAVYLCAIRLAGHNEQFFGPGTRLTVL.